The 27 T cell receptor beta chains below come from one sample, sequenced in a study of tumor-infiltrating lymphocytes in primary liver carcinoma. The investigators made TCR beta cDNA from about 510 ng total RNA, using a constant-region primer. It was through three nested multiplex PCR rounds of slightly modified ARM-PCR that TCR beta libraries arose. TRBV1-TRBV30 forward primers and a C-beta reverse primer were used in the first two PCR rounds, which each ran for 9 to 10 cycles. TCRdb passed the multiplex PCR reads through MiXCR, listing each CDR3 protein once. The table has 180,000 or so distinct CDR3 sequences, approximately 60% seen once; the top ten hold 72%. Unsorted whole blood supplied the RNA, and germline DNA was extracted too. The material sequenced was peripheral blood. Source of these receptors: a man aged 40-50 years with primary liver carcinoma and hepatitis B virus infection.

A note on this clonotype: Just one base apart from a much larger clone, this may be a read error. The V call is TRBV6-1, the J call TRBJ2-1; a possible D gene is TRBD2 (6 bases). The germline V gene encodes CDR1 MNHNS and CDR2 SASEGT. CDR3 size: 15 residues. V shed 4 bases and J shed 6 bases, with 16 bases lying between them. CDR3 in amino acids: CASSVTEGTLNEQFF. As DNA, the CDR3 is TGTGCCAGCAGTGTAACGGAGGGGACTCTCAATGAGCAGTTCTTC.

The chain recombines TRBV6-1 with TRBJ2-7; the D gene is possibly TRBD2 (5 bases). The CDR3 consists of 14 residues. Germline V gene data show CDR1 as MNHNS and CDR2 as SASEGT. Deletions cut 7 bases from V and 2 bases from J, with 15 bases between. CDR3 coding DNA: TGTGCCAGCACTCCAGACTACTTCACCTACGAGCAGTACTTC. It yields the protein CASTPDYFTYEQYF.

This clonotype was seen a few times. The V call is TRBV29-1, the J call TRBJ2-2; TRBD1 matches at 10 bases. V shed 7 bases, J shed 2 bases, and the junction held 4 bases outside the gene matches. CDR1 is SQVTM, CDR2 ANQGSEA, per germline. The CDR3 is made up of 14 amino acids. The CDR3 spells CSARDRGNTGELFF. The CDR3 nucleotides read TGCAGCGCCCGGGACAGGGGAAACACCGGGGAGCTGTTTTTT.

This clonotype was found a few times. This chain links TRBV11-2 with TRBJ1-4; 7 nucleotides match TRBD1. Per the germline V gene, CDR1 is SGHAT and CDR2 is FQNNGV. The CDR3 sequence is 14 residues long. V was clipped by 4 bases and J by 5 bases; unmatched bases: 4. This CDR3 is CASSSGQKNEKLFF. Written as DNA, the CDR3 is TGTGCCAGCAGCTCGGGACAGAAAAATGAAAAACTGTTTTTT.

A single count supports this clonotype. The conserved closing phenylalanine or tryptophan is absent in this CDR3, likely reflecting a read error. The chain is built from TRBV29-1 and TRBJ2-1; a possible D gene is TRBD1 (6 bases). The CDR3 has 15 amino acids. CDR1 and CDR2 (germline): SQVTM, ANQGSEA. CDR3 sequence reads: CTVHPGASSYNEQFS. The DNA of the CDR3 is TGCACCGTACACCCAGGGGCGAGCTCCTACAATGAGCAGTTCTCC.

CDR3 nucleotides: TGTGCCAGCAGCTCTTTAGTGTGTAAAAACATTCAGTACTTC. Translating it yields CASSSLVCKNIQYF. This sequence joins TRBV11-2 and TRBJ2-4; D is ambiguous. The V end was cut by 4 bases, the J end by 4 bases, with 11 bases between. This CDR3 contains 14 residues. Germline values: CDR1 SGHAT, CDR2 FQNNGV.

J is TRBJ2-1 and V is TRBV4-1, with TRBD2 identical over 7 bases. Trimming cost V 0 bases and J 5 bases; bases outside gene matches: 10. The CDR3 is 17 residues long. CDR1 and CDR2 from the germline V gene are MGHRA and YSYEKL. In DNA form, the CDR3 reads TGCGCCAGCAGCCAAGATAAGGGGCGGGGGACGGACAATGAGCAGTTCTTC. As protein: CASSQDKGRGTDNEQFF.

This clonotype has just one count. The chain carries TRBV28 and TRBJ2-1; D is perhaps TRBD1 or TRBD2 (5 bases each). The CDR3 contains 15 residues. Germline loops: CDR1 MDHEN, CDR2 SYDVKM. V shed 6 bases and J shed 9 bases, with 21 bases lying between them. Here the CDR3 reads CASSPSGTEVREQFF. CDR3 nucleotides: TGTGCCAGCAGCCCCTCCGGGACGGAGGTCCGTGAGCAGTTCTTC.

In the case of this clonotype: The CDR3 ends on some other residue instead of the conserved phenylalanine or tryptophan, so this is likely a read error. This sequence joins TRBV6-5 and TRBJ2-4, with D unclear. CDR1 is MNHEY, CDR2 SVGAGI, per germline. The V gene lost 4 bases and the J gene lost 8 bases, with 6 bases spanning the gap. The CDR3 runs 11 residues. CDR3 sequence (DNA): TGTGCCAGCAGTTCATCGGACATTCAGTACATC. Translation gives CASSSSDIQYI.

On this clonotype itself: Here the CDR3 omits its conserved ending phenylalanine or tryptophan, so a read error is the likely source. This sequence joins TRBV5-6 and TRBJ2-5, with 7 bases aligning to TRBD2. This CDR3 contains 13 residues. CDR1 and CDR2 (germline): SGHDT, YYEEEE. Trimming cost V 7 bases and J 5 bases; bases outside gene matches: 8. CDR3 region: CASAREAAETQYL. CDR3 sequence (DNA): TGTGCCAGCGCCCGGGAGGCTGCGGAGACCCAGTACCTC.

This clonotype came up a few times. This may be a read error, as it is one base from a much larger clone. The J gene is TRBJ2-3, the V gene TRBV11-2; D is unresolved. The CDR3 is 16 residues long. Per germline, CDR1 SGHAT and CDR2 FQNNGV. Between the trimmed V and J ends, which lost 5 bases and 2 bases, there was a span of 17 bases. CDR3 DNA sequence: TGTGCCAGCAGCCCCCGGCCGGGTCTTAACACAGATACGCAGTATTTT. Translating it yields CASSPRPGLNTDTQYF.

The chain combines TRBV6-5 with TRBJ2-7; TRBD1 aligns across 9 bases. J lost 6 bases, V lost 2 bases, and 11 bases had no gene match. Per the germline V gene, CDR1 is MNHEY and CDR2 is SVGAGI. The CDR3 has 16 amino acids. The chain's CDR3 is CASSYQRPGQGSEQYF. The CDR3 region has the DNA TGTGCCAGCAGTTACCAGCGGCCGGGACAGGGTAGCGAGCAGTACTTC.

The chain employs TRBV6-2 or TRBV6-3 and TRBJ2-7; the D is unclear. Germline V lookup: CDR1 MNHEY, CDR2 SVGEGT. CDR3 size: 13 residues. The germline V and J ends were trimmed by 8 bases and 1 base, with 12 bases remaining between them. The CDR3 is CASGEPPSYEQYF. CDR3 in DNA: TGTGCCAGCGGCGAGCCTCCTTCCTACGAGCAGTACTTC.

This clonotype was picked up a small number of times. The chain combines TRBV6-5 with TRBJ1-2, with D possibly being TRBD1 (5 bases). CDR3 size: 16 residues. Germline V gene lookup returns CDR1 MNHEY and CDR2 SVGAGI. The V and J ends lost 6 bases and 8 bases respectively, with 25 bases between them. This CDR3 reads CASSRFAQGKNTGYTF. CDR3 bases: TGTGCCAGCAGCCGCTTTGCTCAGGGAAAAAATACCGGCTACACCTTC.

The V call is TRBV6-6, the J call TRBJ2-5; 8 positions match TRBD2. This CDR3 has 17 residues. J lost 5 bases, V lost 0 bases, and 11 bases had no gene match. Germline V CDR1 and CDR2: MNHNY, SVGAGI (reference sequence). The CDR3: CASSYSSPGGGGETQYF. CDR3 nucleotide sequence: TGTGCCAGCAGTTACTCGAGCCCCGGGGGGGGCGGCGAGACCCAGTACTTC.

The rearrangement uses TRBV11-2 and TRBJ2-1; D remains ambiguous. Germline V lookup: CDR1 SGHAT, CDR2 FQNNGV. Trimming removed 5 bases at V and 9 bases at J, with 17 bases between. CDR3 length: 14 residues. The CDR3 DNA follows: TGTGCCAGCAGCCGTGAGTACCCCCTAGGTGAGCAGTTCTTC. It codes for CASSREYPLGEQFF.

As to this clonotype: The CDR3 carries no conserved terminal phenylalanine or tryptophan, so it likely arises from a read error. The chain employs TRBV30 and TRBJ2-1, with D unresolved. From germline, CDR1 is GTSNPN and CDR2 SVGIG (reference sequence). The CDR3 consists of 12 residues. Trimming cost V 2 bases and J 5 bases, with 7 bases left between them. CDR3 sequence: CAWSLVDNEQFL. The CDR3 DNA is TGTGCCTGGAGTCTTGTAGACAATGAGCAGTTCCTC.

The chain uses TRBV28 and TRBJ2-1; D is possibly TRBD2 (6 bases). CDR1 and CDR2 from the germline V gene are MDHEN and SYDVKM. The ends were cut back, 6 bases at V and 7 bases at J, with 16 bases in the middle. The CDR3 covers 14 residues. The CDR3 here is CASRSGAGPNEQFF. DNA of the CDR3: TGTGCCAGCAGGTCCGGGGCGGGACCGAATGAGCAGTTCTTC.

Here the CDR3 DNA reads TGCGCCAGCAGCTCAGACCAGGGTATTGATACGCAGTATTTT. This codes for CASSSDQGIDTQYF. This rearrangement joins TRBV5-1 to TRBJ2-3; possible D gene TRBD1, 5 bases. V was pared by 3 bases and J by 6 bases, with 14 bases between. From germline, CDR1 is SGHRS and CDR2 YFSETQ. This CDR3 spans 14 amino acids.

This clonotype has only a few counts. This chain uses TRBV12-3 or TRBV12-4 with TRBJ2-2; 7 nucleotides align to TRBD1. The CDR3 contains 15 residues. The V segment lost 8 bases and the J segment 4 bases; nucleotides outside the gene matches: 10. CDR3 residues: CASRLRTGGTGELFF. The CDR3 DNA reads TGTGCCAGCCGACTCCGGACAGGCGGCACCGGGGAGCTGTTTTTT.

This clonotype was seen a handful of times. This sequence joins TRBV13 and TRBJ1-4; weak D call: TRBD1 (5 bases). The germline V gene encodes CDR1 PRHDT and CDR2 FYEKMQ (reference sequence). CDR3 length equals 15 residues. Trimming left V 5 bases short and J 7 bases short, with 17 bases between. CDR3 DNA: TGTGCCAGCAGCGGTCAGGGAATTGAGAGTGAAAAACTGTTTTTT. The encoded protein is CASSGQGIESEKLFF.

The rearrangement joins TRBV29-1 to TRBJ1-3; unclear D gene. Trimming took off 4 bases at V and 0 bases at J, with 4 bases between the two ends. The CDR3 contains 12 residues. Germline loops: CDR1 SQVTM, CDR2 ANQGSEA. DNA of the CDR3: TGCAGCGTTGTGAACTCTGGAAACACCATATATTTT. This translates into CSVVNSGNTIYF.

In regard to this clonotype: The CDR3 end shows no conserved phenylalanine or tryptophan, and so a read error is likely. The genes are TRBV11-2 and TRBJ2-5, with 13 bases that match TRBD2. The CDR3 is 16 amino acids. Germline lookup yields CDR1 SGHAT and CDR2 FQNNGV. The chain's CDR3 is CASSSGTSGAAETQYY. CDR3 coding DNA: TGCGCCAGCAGCTCGGGGACTAGCGGGGCAGCAGAAACCCAGTACTAC.

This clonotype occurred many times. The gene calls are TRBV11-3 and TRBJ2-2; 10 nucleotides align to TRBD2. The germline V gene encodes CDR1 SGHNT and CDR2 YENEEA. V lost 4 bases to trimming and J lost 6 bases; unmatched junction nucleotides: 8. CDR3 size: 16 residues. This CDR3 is CASSSYASGRSGELFF. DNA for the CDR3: TGTGCCAGCAGCTCTTACGCTAGCGGGAGATCCGGGGAGCTGTTTTTT.

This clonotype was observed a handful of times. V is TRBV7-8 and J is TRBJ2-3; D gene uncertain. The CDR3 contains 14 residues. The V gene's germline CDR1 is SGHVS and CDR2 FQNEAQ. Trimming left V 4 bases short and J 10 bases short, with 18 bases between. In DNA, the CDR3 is TGTGCCAGCAGCTCCCGAGTCCCCCGGGCTGCGCAGTATTTT. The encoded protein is CASSSRVPRAAQYF.

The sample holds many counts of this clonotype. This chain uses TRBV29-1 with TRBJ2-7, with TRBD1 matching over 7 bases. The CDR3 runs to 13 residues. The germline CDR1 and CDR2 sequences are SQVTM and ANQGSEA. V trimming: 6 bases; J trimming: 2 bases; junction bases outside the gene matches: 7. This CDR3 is CSVSIGTAYEQYF. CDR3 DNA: TGCAGCGTGTCGATCGGGACAGCCTACGAGCAGTACTTC.

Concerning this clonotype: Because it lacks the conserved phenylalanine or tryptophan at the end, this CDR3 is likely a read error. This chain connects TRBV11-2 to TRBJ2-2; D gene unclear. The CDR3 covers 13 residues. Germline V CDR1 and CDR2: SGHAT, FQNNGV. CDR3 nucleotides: TGTGCCAGTAGCTTAGTAGATACCGGGGAGCTGTTTTCT. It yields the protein CASSLVDTGELFS.